Listed below are T cell receptor beta chains from one sample, sequenced in a study of post-analysis software for immune sequencing data. A single record per CDR3 protein comes from TCRdb applying MiXCR to the PCR reads. In the table there are about 400,000 distinct CDR3 sequences, 30% to 45% of which are singletons. The sample comprised blood. These receptors were taken from a girl aged 5-17 years with multiple sclerosis. CDR3s include the opening cysteine and the closing phenylalanine or tryptophan. The D gene is left open where the match is weak. Some rows mark clone size as missing; the rest say once, few, many or name a class of expanded clone.

>few|-|TRBJ2-5|TRBV5-6
TGTGCCAGCAGCTTGGACCGGACTTGGCGGGAGACCCAGTACTTC
CASSLDRTWRETQYF
>-|TRBD2|TRBJ2-3|TRBV9
TGTGCCAGCAGCGTAGCGGGGGGGTTAACAGATACGCAGTATTTT
CASSVAGGLTDTQYF
>-|-|TRBJ2-5|TRBV27
TGTGCCAGCAGTTTATCAGGGAGAATAGGAGAGACCCAGTACTTC
CASSLSGRIGETQYF
>many|TRBD2|TRBJ2-7|TRBV6-5
TGTGCCAGCAGTTACTCAGGACTAGCGAGCTCCTACGAGCAGTACTTC
CASSYSGLASSYEQYF
>-|TRBD1|TRBJ1-5|TRBV7-2
TGTGCCAGCAGCTTAATTGAGACAGGGGATCAGCCCCAGCATTTT
CASSLIETGDQPQHF
>-|-|TRBJ2-5|TRBV11-2
TGTGCCAGCAGCCCGGGACCTCGTATGGTGTACTTC
CASSPGPRMVYF
>-|TRBD2|TRBJ2-2|TRBV7-3
TGTGCCAGCAGCTCCCTAGCGGGGGGGCCGGACACCGGGGAGCTGTTTTTT
CASSSLAGGPDTGELFF
>many|-|TRBJ2-1|TRBV12-3/TRBV12-4
TGTGCCAGCAGATCAGGGAGCTCCTACAATGAGCAGTTCTTC
CASRSGSSYNEQFF
>few|-|TRBJ2-1|TRBV7-2
TGTGCCAGCAGCTCGGACATTAATGAGCAGTTCTTC
CASSSDINEQFF
>-|TRBD1|TRBJ2-5|TRBV5-1
TGCGCCAGCAGCTACGGGACAGGGGACTACCTGTACCAAGAGACCCAGTACTTC
CASSYGTGDYLYQETQYF
>-|-|TRBJ2-7|TRBV5-1
TGCGCCAGCAGCCCCAACCTAGGCCCGACCTACGAGCAGTACTTC
CASSPNLGPTYEQYF
>few|-|TRBJ2-3|TRBV24-1
TGTGCCACCAGTGATTCCTTGACGGGCCTCAATTTGTATTTT
CATSDSLTGLNLYF
>-|TRBD1|TRBJ1-1|TRBV12-3/TRBV12-4
TGTGCCAGCAGCCCGAGGGACAGGGGCCCGATGAACACTGAAGCTTTCTTT
CASSPRDRGPMNTEAFF
>few|TRBD2|TRBJ2-1|TRBV7-9
TGTGCCAGCAGCCAAATAGCGGGGGACAATGAGCAGTTCTTC
CASSQIAGDNEQFF
>few|-|TRBJ2-3|TRBV12-3/TRBV12-4
TGTGCCCCTCAGGGGTACAGCACAGATACGCAGTATTTT
CAPQGYSTDTQYF
>few|TRBD1|TRBJ1-2|TRBV6-5
TGTGCCAGTGGAGGGGGCGCGGGAAGAGGCTACACCTTC
CASGGGAGRGYTF
>-|-|TRBJ2-4|TRBV24-1
TGTGCCACCAGTGATGGGACGACTCCGGTGGACAAAAACATTCAGTACTTC
CATSDGTTPVDKNIQYF
>-|-|TRBJ2-7|TRBV28
TGTGCCAGCAGCCTGAGCCGGGACACCTACGAGCAGTACTTC
CASSLSRDTYEQYF
>few|-|TRBJ2-1|TRBV12-3/TRBV12-4
TGTGCCAGCAATGTTCGGTCCTCCTACAATGAGCAGTTCTTC
CASNVRSSYNEQFF
>-|TRBD2|TRBJ2-7|TRBV7-6
TGTGCCAGCAGCCCCCGCTGGGCAGCGGGGGTCTACGAGCAGTACTTC
CASSPRWAAGVYEQYF
>-|-|TRBJ1-5|TRBV30
TGTGCCTGGAGTGGTGGGGTGGCTCAGCCCCAGCATTTT
CAWSGGVAQPQHF
>few|-|TRBJ2-3|TRBV5-6
TGTGCCAGCAGCTTGTTACGGTCCACAGATACGCAGTATTTT
CASSLLRSTDTQYF
>-|TRBD2|TRBJ2-7|TRBV6-5
TGTGCCAGCAGTCAGGGACTAGCGGTATCCTACGAGCAGTACTTC
CASSQGLAVSYEQYF
>-|TRBD2|TRBJ2-5|TRBV2
TGTGCCAGCAGTGAAGTTGGCGGGGGGGCCTGGGAGACCCAGTACTTC
CASSEVGGGAWETQYF
>few|-|TRBJ2-5|TRBV11-2
TGTGCCAGCAGCCCCTTTTCGGGACAAGAGACCCAGTACTTC
CASSPFSGQETQYF
>-|TRBD1|TRBJ1-1|TRBV12-3/TRBV12-4
TGTGCTAGCAGTTTAGCGGGACAGGGGAACACTGAAGCTTTCTTT
CASSLAGQGNTEAFF
>few|TRBD2|TRBJ2-3|TRBV12-5
TGTGCTAGTGGTTTGGGACTAGCGGGGGGGAGGGATACGCAGTATTTT
CASGLGLAGGRDTQYF
>-|TRBD2|TRBJ2-1|TRBV29-1
TGCAGCGTTGGGAAGCGGGGGACGAAATACAATGAGCAGTTCTTC
CSVGKRGTKYNEQFF
>-|-|TRBJ2-1|TRBV7-2
TGTGCCAGCACCCTTTCGGTGCTCCACAATGAGCAGTTCTTC
CASTLSVLHNEQFF
>few|-|TRBJ2-5|TRBV20-1
TGCAGTGCTGCGAGCCCCGGCCAAGAGACCCAGTACTTC
CSAASPGQETQYF
>-|TRBD1|TRBJ2-1|TRBV19
TGTGCCAGTAGCCGGGACAGAAACTACAATGAGCAGTTCTTC
CASSRDRNYNEQFF
>few|-|TRBJ2-5|TRBV12-3/TRBV12-4
TGTGCCTACCACACAGGACCCCAAGAGACCCAGTACTTC
CAYHTGPQETQYF
>-|-|TRBJ2-3|TRBV7-9
TGTTCCAGCAGCTCCGGGACTTTTATCACAGATACGCAGTATTTT
CSSSSGTFITDTQYF
>-|-|TRBJ2-7|TRBV28
TGTGCCAGCAGTCTTGCATCGGGCAGTGGTTTCCACGAGCAGTACTTC
CASSLASGSGFHEQYF
>-|TRBD2|TRBJ2-5|TRBV7-9
TGTGCCAGCAGTCAGACGGTTATCGGACTAGTGCAAGAGACCCAGTACTTC
CASSQTVIGLVQETQYF
>-|-|TRBJ1-1|TRBV7-6
TGTGCCAGCATCCGAGGGGTCAGGGGGAACACTGAAGCTTTCTTT
CASIRGVRGNTEAFF
>many|-|TRBJ2-3|TRBV7-3
TGTGCCAGCAGTCCTAACGGGGCAGATACGCAGTATTTT
CASSPNGADTQYF
>-|-|TRBJ2-2|TRBV24-1
TGTGCCACCAGTGGGGAGTACACCGGGGAGCTGTTTTTT
CATSGEYTGELFF
>-|-|TRBJ2-3|TRBV20-1
TGCAGTGCCCCGAGGGGGGAGTCGACAGATACGCAGTATTTT
CSAPRGESTDTQYF
>once|-|TRBJ2-3|TRBV12-3/TRBV12-4
TGTGCCAGCAGTTTAAGTTGGGGGGGGGCGGATACAGATGCGCAGTATTTT
CASSLSWGGADTDAQYF
>once|-|TRBJ1-2|TRBV6-2/TRBV6-3
TGTGCCAGCAGTCAACAGGGTTTTGGCTATGGCTACACCTTC
CASSQQGFGYGYTF